One and the same sample provided the 21 T cell receptor beta chains below, sequenced in a study of CD8 T cells in Susac syndrome. Reverse transcription used about 0.45 to 1 ug RNA and random hexamers. A single record per CDR3 protein comes from TCRdb applying MiXCR to the immunoSEQ multiplex PCR reads. The sample lists 100,000 to 150,000 distinct CDR3 sequences, around 94% occurring once. The sample comprised CD4+ T cells from PBMCs. These receptors came from a human donor in good health.

The rearrangement joins TRBV12-3 or TRBV12-4 to TRBJ2-7; the D is unclear. V was trimmed by 2 bases and J by 1 base, leaving 12 bases between them. The CDR3 totals 15 residues. The CDR3 reads CASSLSSVSSYEQYF. The DNA for the CDR3 is TGTGCCAGCAGTTTATCCAGCGTGTCGTCCTACGAGCAGTACTTC.

This chain joins TRBV4-1 and TRBJ2-3; TRBD2 matches 7 bases. This CDR3 spans 15 amino acids. Germline V gene lookup returns CDR1 MGHRA and CDR2 YSYEKL. V trimming: 4 bases; J trimming: 4 bases; junction bases outside the gene matches: 8. DNA of the CDR3: TGCGCCAGCAGCCTTCTACCGGGAGGCTCAGATACGCAGTATTTT. The encoded protein is CASSLLPGGSDTQYF.

The V gene is TRBV25-1, the J gene TRBJ2-3; D ambiguous. The CDR3 spans 15 residues. V gave up 6 bases and J gave up 0 bases, with 13 bases separating them. Germline CDR1 reads MGHDK; CDR2 reads SYGVNS. The CDR3 region has the DNA TGTGCCAGCAGCCAAACCTGGAAAAGCACAGATACGCAGTATTTT. Its translation: CASSQTWKSTDTQYF. Based on the CDR3 plus reference TRBV25-1 and TRBJ2-3, the full variable domain is EADIYQTPRYLVIGTGKKITLECSQTMGHDKMYWYQQDPGMELHLIHYSYGVNSTEKGDLSSESTVSRIRTEHFPLTLESARPSHTSQYLCASSQTWKSTDTQYFGPGTRLTVL.

This chain connects TRBV12-3 or TRBV12-4 to TRBJ2-4, with 7 bases fitting TRBD2. V dropped 5 bases and J dropped 3; count of bases not matched to a gene: 4. The CDR3 covers 14 residues. The CDR3 DNA follows: TGTGCCAGCAGTCCGCTAGCGGTCAAAAACATTCAGTACTTC. Translated: CASSPLAVKNIQYF.

CDR3 residues: CSVVGGYSYNEQFF. CDR3 nucleotides: TGCAGCGTTGTAGGTGGGTACTCCTACAATGAGCAGTTCTTC. The chain has TRBV29-1 and TRBJ2-1, with D hard to call. CDR3 length: 14 residues. The V and J ends lost 4 bases and 0 bases respectively, with 10 bases between them. From germline, CDR1 is SQVTM and CDR2 ANQGSEA.

This chain joins TRBV7-8 and TRBJ2-7, with 9 bases aligning to TRBD1. CDR3 length: 18 residues. Germline-derived CDR1 and CDR2 are SGHVS and FQNEAQ. The ends lost 2 bases at V and 1 base at J; junction bases unmatched: 12. The CDR3 nucleotides are TGTGCCAGCAGCTTAAGACGGACAGGGGCCGACCGATCCTACGAGCAGTACTTC. Protein: CASSLRRTGADRSYEQYF. Full variable domain (outside the CDR3, taken from reference TRBV7-8 and TRBJ2-7): GAGVSQSPRYKVAKRGQDVALRCDPISGHVSLFWYQQALGQGPEFLTYFQNEAQLDKSGLPSDRFFAERPEGSVSTLKIQRTQQEDSAVYLCASSLRRTGADRSYEQYFGPGTRLTVT.

The chain joins TRBV5-1 to TRBJ2-1, with D hard to call. Trimming left V 2 bases short and J 0 bases short, with 9 bases between. The CDR3 loop spans 15 amino acids. Germline V gives CDR1 SGHRS, CDR2 YFSETQ. The DNA for the CDR3 is TGCGCCAGCAGCTTTATGACGGACTCCTACAATGAGCAGTTCTTC. Translation gives CASSFMTDSYNEQFF.

Here the CDR3 reads CASSFPGVSNEQFF. In nucleotides, the CDR3 is TGTGCCAGCAGCTTCCCAGGAGTGAGTAATGAGCAGTTCTTC. This chain connects TRBV11-2 to TRBJ2-1, with D unresolved. CDR1 and CDR2 from the germline V gene are SGHAT and FQNNGV. The CDR3 is 14 residues long. Trimming stripped 3 bases from V and 7 bases from J, with 13 bases between.

The chain recombines TRBV20-1 with TRBJ2-1; 13 positions match TRBD2. Trimming cost V 3 bases and J 8 bases; bases outside gene matches: 13. The CDR3 sequence is 17 residues long. Germline assignment: CDR1 DFQATT and CDR2 SNEGSKA (reference sequence). CDR3 region: CSASRPGLAGNGDEQFF. The CDR3 DNA follows: TGCAGTGCTAGCCGACCGGGACTAGCGGGAAATGGAGATGAGCAGTTCTTC.

This rearrangement joins TRBV24-1 to TRBJ1-1; possibly TRBD1 for D (6 bases). Germline V CDR1 and CDR2: KGHDR, SFDVKD. This CDR3 contains 14 residues. V was clipped by 8 bases and J by 1 base, with 13 bases between them. Here the CDR3 DNA reads TGTGCCACCATAAGGGGACACTCGAACACTGAAGCTTTCTTT. It yields the protein CATIRGHSNTEAFF.

This chain joins TRBV30 and TRBJ1-6; 7 bases are shared with TRBD1. V dropped 5 bases and J dropped 14; count of bases not matched to a gene: 9. Germline CDR1 GTSNPN, CDR2 SVGIG (reference sequence). The CDR3 covers 12 residues. The CDR3 nucleotides read TGTGCCTGGGGACAGGTCGCGGCGGCCCTCCACTTT. It yields the protein CAWGQVAAALHF.

CDR3 protein: CASSQDQGAVYEQYF. CDR3 DNA sequence: TGCGCCAGCAGCCAAGATCAGGGGGCGGTCTACGAGCAGTACTTC. J is TRBJ2-7 and V is TRBV4-1, with TRBD1 matching 8 bases. The CDR3 totals 15 residues. CDR1 is MGHRA and CDR2 is YSYEKL in the germline V gene. With V trimmed by 0 bases and J by 3 bases, 4 bases remained unmatched.

The V gene is TRBV12-3 or TRBV12-4, the J gene TRBJ1-1; D is unresolved. V lost 7 bases and J 4 bases, leaving 16 bases between the germline ends. This CDR3 comprises 14 residues. CDR3 residues: CASNAPPRGTEAFF. CDR3 DNA sequence: TGTGCCAGCAACGCCCCCCCTAGAGGCACTGAAGCTTTCTTT.

This sequence joins TRBV20-1 and TRBJ2-7; the match to TRBD2 covers 16 bases. Germline trimming cut 6 bases from V and 0 bases from J; bases unmatched to any gene: 8. The CDR3 extends over 17 amino acids. Germline V gives CDR1 DFQATT, CDR2 SNEGSKA (reference sequence). This CDR3 is CSASPGLAGGYSYEQYF. CDR3 in DNA: TGCAGTGCAAGCCCGGGACTAGCGGGAGGGTACTCCTACGAGCAGTACTTC.

This clonotype was found a few times. For the CDR3, the DNA is TGTGCCAGCAGCTCCTACACAGATACGCAGTATTTT. Its protein is CASSSYTDTQYF. The chain couples TRBV7-2 to TRBJ2-3; D is undetermined. From germline, CDR1 is SGHTA and CDR2 FQGNSA. This CDR3 has 12 amino acids. V lost 4 bases and J lost 2, with 4 bases in between.

Comment on this clonotype: The limits of the CDR3 on the DNA are not certain, so only TCRdb's listed CDR3 is given. The J gene is TRBJ2-5, the V gene TRBV4-1. The CDR3 contains 13 residues when both ends are counted. CDR1 is MGHRA and CDR2 is YSYEKL in the germline V gene. Here the CDR3 reads CASSQQYFETQYF.

V usage is TRBV28 and J usage is TRBJ1-5; D is uncertain. This CDR3 comprises 11 residues. Per germline, CDR1 MDHEN and CDR2 SYDVKM. Between the trimmed V and J ends, which lost 2 bases and 12 bases, there was a span of 8 bases. The CDR3 coding sequence is TGTGCCAGCAGTTTAGGGTCCCTCCAGCATTTT. Its translation: CASSLGSLQHF. The entire variable domain, with the rest obtained from reference TRBV28 and TRBJ1-5, is as follows: DVKVTQSSRYLVKRTGEKVFLECVQDMDHENMFWYRQDPGLGLRLIYFSYDVKMKEKGDIPEGYSVSREKKERFSLILESASTNQTSMYLCASSLGSLQHFGDGTRLSIL.

V is TRBV20-1 and J is TRBJ2-1; no firm D call. Germline lookup yields CDR1 DFQATT and CDR2 SNEGSKA (reference sequence). The V and J ends lost 2 bases and 6 bases respectively, with 8 bases between them. CDR3 length: 12 residues. In nucleotides, the CDR3 is TGCAGTGCTAGAACTATTTCCAATGAGCAGTTCTTC. Translated: CSARTISNEQFF.

The chain carries TRBV20-1 and TRBJ2-1; no clear D gene. Germline V gene data show CDR1 as DFQATT and CDR2 as SNEGSKA (reference sequence). Trimming took off 0 bases at V and 7 bases at J, with 10 bases between the two ends. There are 13 residues in the CDR3. CDR3: CSARDRAPNEQFF. In DNA form, the CDR3 reads TGCAGTGCTAGAGATCGGGCTCCGAATGAGCAGTTCTTC.

The rearrangement joins TRBV18 to TRBJ2-2; D is perhaps TRBD1 (6 bases). CDR1 is KGHSH, CDR2 LQKENI, per germline. The CDR3 has 16 amino acids. The V gene lost 1 base and the J gene lost 4 bases, with 13 bases spanning the gap. The chain's CDR3 is CASSPRRTVSTGELFF. The CDR3 DNA reads as TGTGCCAGCTCACCACGTCGGACAGTATCCACCGGGGAGCTGTTTTTT.

The chain uses TRBV7-9 and TRBJ2-7; tentatively, D is TRBD2 (5 bases). Per germline, CDR1 SEHNR and CDR2 FQNEAQ (reference sequence). CDR3 size: 14 residues. Trimming pared 5 bases from V and 3 bases from J, leaving 14 bases between. CDR3 residues: CASSRDGLFYEQYF. The CDR3 region has the DNA TGTGCCAGCAGCAGAGACGGACTTTTCTACGAGCAGTACTTC. The full variable domain, in which reference TRBV7-9 and TRBJ2-7 provide the parts outside the CDR3, is DTGVSQNPRHKITKRGQNVTFRCDPISEHNRLYWYRQTLGQGPEFLTYFQNEAQLEKSRLLSDRFSAERPKGSFSTLEIQRTEQGDSAMYLCASSRDGLFYEQYFGPGTRLTVT.